This entry describes one T cell receptor beta chain. Ages ranged from about 18 to 89 years, with residence in 24 US areas. The CDR3 extends over 14 amino acids. CDR1 is LGHDT and CDR2 is YNNKEL in the germline V gene (reference sequence). J was trimmed by 8 bases and V by 6 bases; bases with no gene match: 7. The data originate from a study of blood T cell repertoires in COVID-19. The protocol was immunoSEQ multiplex PCR, while the TCRdb copy is restricted to in-frame clones and leaves out a portion. The data show 250,000 to 300,000 clones, approximately 91% seen once. The source is a woman aged 35 to 49 with acute COVID-19. The chain employs TRBV3-1 (or the pseudogene TRBV3-2) and TRBJ1-2, with 12 bases aligning to TRBD1. Sequencing input: PBMCs or T cells enriched from blood (not recorded which). CDR3 nucleotides: TGTGCCAGCAGGGGACAGGGGGCGGTCGAAGGCTACACCTTC. It is translated as CASRGQGAVEGYTF.